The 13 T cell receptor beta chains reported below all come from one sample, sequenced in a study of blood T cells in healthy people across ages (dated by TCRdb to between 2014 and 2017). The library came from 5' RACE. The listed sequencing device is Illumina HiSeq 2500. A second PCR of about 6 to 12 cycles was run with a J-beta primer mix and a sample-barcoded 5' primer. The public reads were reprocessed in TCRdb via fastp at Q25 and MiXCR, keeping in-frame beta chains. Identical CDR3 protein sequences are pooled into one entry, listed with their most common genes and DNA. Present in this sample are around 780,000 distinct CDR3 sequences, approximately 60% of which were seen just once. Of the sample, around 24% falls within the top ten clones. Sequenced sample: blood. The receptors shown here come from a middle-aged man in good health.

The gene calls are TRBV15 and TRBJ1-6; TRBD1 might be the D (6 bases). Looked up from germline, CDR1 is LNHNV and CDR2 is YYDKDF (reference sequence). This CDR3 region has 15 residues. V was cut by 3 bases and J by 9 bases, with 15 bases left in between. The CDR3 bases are TGTGCCACCAGCAGCCACAACAGGGTTTCTTCACCCCTCCACTTT. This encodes CATSSHNRVSSPLHF.

CDR3 loop: CATSGTGVPGVNNEQFF. Here the CDR3 DNA reads TGTGCCACATCCGGGACAGGGGTCCCCGGGGTCAACAATGAGCAGTTCTTC. The chain has TRBV24-1 and TRBJ2-1; TRBD1 matches at 10 bases. This CDR3 spans 17 amino acids. CDR1 and CDR2 (germline): KGHDR, SFDVKD. V was clipped by 10 bases and J by 5 bases; unmatched bases: 16.

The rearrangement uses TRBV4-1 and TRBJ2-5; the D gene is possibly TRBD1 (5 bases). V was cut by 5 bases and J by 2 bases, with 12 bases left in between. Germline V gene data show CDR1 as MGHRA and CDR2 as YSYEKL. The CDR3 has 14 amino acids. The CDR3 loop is CASSFGHGQETQYF. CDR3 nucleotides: TGCGCCAGCAGCTTCGGACACGGACAAGAGACCCAGTACTTC.

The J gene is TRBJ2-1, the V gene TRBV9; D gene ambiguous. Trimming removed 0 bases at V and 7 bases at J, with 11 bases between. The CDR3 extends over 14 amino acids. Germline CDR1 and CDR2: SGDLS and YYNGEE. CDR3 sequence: CASSVDGTHNEQFF. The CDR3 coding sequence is TGTGCCAGCAGCGTAGATGGCACCCATAATGAGCAGTTCTTC.

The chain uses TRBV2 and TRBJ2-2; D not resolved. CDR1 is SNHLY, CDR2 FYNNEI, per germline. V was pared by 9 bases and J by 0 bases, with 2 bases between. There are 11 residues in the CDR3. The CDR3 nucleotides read TGTGCCAGTACGAACACCGGGGAGCTGTTTTTT. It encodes CASTNTGELFF.

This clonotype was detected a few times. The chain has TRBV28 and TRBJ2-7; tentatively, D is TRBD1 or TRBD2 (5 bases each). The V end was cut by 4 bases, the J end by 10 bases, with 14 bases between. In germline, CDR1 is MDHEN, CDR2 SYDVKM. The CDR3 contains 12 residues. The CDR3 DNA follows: TGTGCCAGCAGTTCATTCTACCGGGACCAGTACTTC. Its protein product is CASSSFYRDQYF. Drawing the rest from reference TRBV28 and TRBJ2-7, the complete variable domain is DVKVTQSSRYLVKRTGEKVFLECVQDMDHENMFWYRQDPGLGLRLIYFSYDVKMKEKGDIPEGYSVSREKKERFSLILESASTNQTSMYLCASSSFYRDQYFGPGTRLTVT.

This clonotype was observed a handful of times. The CDR3 region has the DNA TGCAGCGTTCAAGGGACAGGGAAAATTATCAATGAGCAGTTCTTC. Encoded protein: CSVQGTGKIINEQFF. The chain is built from TRBV29-1 and TRBJ2-1; 9 nucleotides agree with TRBD1. The V gene end was trimmed by 5 bases and the J gene end by 6 bases; junction bases not matched to a gene: 11. The CDR3 loop spans 15 amino acids. Germline-derived CDR1 and CDR2 are SQVTM and ANQGSEA.

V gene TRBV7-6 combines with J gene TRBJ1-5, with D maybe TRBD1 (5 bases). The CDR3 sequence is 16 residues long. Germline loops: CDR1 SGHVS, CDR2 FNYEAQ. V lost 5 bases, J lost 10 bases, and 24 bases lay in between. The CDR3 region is CASSPKSDSSHGPQHF. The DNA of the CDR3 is TGTGCCAGCAGCCCAAAGTCAGACAGTTCCCACGGCCCCCAGCATTTT.

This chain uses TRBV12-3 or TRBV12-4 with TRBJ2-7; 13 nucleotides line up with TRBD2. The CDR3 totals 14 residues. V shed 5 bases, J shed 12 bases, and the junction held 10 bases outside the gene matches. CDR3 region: CASSLKGLAGNVYF. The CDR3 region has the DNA TGTGCCAGCAGTCTGAAGGGACTAGCGGGGAACGTGTACTTC.

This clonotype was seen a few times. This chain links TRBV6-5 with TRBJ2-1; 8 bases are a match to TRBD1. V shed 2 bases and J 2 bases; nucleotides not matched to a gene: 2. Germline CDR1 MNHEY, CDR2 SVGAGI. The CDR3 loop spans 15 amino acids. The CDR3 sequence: CASSYAGGTYNEQFF. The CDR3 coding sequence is TGTGCCAGCAGTTACGCAGGGGGCACCTACAATGAGCAGTTCTTC.

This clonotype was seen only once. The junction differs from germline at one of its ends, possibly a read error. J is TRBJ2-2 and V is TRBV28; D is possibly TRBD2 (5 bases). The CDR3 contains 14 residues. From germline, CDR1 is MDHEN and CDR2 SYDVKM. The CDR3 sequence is CASTHSSETGVLFF. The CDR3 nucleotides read TGTGCCAGCACCCATAGTTCGGAAACCGGGGTGCTGTTTTTT.

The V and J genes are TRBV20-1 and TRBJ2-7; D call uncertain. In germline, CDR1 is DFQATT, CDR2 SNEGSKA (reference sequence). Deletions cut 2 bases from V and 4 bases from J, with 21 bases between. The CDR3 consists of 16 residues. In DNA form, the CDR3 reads TGCAGTGCTAGACCGAACGCAGAGGCCCATCTATACGAGCAGTACTTC. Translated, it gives CSARPNAEAHLYEQYF.

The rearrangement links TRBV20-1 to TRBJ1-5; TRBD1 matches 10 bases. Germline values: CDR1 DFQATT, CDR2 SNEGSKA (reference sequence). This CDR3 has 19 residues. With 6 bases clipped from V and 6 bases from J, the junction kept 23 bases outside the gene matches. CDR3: CSANNAIPSGQGLSQPQHF. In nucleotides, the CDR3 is TGCAGTGCCAATAACGCTATCCCCTCGGGACAGGGGTTGAGTCAGCCCCAGCATTTT.